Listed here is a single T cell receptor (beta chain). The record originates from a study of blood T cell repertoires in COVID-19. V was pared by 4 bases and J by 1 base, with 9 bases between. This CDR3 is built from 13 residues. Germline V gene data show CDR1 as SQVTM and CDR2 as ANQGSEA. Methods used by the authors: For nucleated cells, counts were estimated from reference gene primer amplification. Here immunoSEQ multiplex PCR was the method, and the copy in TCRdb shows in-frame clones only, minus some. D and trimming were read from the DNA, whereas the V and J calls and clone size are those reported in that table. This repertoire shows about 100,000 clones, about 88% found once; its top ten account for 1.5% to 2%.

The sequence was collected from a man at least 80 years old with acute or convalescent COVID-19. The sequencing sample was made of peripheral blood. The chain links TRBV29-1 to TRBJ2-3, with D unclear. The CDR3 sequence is CSVGNTGTDTQYF. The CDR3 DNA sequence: TGCAGCGTTGGGAACACAGGCACAGATACGCAGTATTTT.